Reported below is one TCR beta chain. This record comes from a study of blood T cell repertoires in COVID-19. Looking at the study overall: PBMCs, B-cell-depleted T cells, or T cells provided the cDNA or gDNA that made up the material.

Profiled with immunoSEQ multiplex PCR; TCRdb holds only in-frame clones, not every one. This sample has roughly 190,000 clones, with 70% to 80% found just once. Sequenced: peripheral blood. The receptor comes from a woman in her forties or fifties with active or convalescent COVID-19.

The CDR3 protein is CASSLAGVGLDTQYF. The CDR3 DNA sequence: TGTGCCAGCAGCTTAGCGGGAGTGGGATTAGATACGCAGTATTTT. This sequence joins TRBV11-2 and TRBJ2-3, with D perhaps matching TRBD2 (6 bases). The length of the CDR3 is 15 residues. Germline V gives CDR1 SGHAT, CDR2 FQNNGV. Trimming left V 1 base short and J 5 bases short, with 13 bases between. Full variable domain (rest looked up from reference TRBV11-2 and TRBJ2-3): EAGVAQSPRYKIIEKRQSVAFWCNPISGHATLYWYQQILGQGPKLLIQFQNNGVVDDSQLPKDRFSAERLKGVDSTLKIQPAKLEDSAVYLCASSLAGVGLDTQYFGPGTRLTVL.